This is a list of T cell receptor beta chains from one sample in a study of T cells in Graves' hyperthyroidism and ophthalmopathy. TCRdb re-analysed the multiplex PCR reads in MiXCR, keeping a single row per CDR3 protein. The repertoire holds 560,000 or so distinct CDR3 sequences, with 20% as singletons. Source material: blood. These receptors all stem from a man in his forties with Graves' ophthalmopathy. The CDR3 runs from the conserved cysteine through the conserved F or W. Each record gives: clone size, V gene, J gene, D gene, CDR3 DNA, CDR3 protein. A D gene is named only where the DNA matches it firmly. Clone size is given for some rows only: seen once, a few or many times, or a class if the clone is expanded.

size: few
V: TRBV24-1
J: TRBJ2-1
D: .
DNA: TGTGCCACCAGTGATTTGACCCGTGTATGGTTCTTC
CDR3: CATSDLTRVWFF

size: .
V: TRBV20-1
J: TRBJ1-6
D: TRBD1
DNA: TGCAGTGCAAGCTCGACAGGGGACTTCGGGAATTCACCCCTCCACTTT
CDR3: CSASSTGDFGNSPLHF

size: .
V: TRBV10-3
J: TRBJ1-1
D: .
DNA: TGTGCCATCAGTCCACAGGGTAATGAAGCTTTCTTT
CDR3: CAISPQGNEAFF

size: .
V: TRBV19
J: TRBJ2-7
D: .
DNA: TGTGTCACCACCCGGGACCGGGACTCCTACGAGCAGTACTTC
CDR3: CVTTRDRDSYEQYF

size: .
V: TRBV11-1
J: TRBJ2-5
D: TRBD1
DNA: TGTGCCAGCAGCCCGGGACAGGGGAATCTCCAAGAGACCCAGTACTTC
CDR3: CASSPGQGNLQETQYF

size: many
V: TRBV5-1
J: TRBJ2-5
D: .
DNA: TGCGCCAGCAGCAAAGCCACGGGAAGGGAGACCCAGTACTTC
CDR3: CASSKATGRETQYF

size: many
V: TRBV12-3/TRBV12-4
J: TRBJ2-7
D: TRBD1
DNA: TGTGCCAGCAGTACCTCCGGGACAGGGATCCACGAGCAGTACTTC
CDR3: CASSTSGTGIHEQYF

size: .
V: TRBV7-8
J: TRBJ1-2
D: .
DNA: TGTGCCAGCAGCTTAGTTGGTACTGGCTACACCTTC
CDR3: CASSLVGTGYTF

size: many
V: TRBV7-9
J: TRBJ2-1
D: TRBD2
DNA: TGTGCCAGCAGCTTAGCGAGGACTAGCTACAATGAGCAGTTCTTC
CDR3: CASSLARTSYNEQFF

size: .
V: TRBV3-1
J: TRBJ2-5
D: .
DNA: TGTGCCAGCAGCCAAGACGATTGGACATACCAAGAGACCCAGTACTTC
CDR3: CASSQDDWTYQETQYF

size: few
V: TRBV30
J: TRBJ1-3
D: TRBD1
DNA: TGTGCCCAGGTTGGTTGGGACAGATTATCTGGAAACACCATATATTTT
CDR3: CAQVGWDRLSGNTIYF

size: .
V: TRBV12-3/TRBV12-4
J: TRBJ2-3
D: TRBD2
DNA: TGTGCCAGCAGTTCCTCCCCGCTAGCGGGGTTGACAGGTACGCAGTATTTT
CDR3: CASSSSPLAGLTGTQYF

size: .
V: TRBV7-9
J: TRBJ2-5
D: .
DNA: TGTGCCAGCAGCCGCGACCGACTCCCCGGAGAGACCCAGTACTTC
CDR3: CASSRDRLPGETQYF

size: few
V: TRBV14
J: TRBJ2-3
D: .
DNA: TGTGCCAGCAGCCAAGAACGCTGGAAAAAAACAGATACGCAGTATTTT
CDR3: CASSQERWKKTDTQYF

size: many
V: TRBV7-9
J: TRBJ1-2
D: .
DNA: TGTGCCAGCAGCCCTGCGGTTGATGGCTACACCTTC
CDR3: CASSPAVDGYTF

size: many
V: TRBV2
J: TRBJ2-7
D: .
DNA: TGTGCCAGCAGGAGGACCAACCTACTCGACGAGCAGTACTTC
CDR3: CASRRTNLLDEQYF

size: .
V: TRBV9
J: TRBJ2-1
D: TRBD2
DNA: TGTGCCAGCAGCGGGGGGGGGCTAGCGGGGTCACCCTACAATGAGCAGTTCTTC
CDR3: CASSGGGLAGSPYNEQFF

size: many
V: TRBV28
J: TRBJ1-6
D: .
DNA: TGTGCCAGCAGTTCTGGGGATTCACCCCTCCACTTT
CDR3: CASSSGDSPLHF

size: .
V: TRBV5-4
J: TRBJ2-7
D: .
DNA: TGTGCCAGCAGCTTGGATCCTGACGGCTACGAGCAGTACTTC
CDR3: CASSLDPDGYEQYF

size: .
V: TRBV19
J: TRBJ1-1
D: TRBD1
DNA: TGTGCCAGTAGTGGAAGGACAGGGCGGGGGGTATTGAACACTGAAGCTTTCTTT
CDR3: CASSGRTGRGVLNTEAFF

size: .
V: TRBV2
J: TRBJ2-5
D: .
DNA: TGTGCCTTCAGGGGGGGTATGCGAGAGACCCAGTACTTC
CDR3: CAFRGGMRETQYF

size: .
V: TRBV6-1
J: TRBJ1-4
D: .
DNA: TGTGCCAGCCACCCAGCAACTAATGAAAAACTGTTTTTT
CDR3: CASHPATNEKLFF

size: few
V: TRBV29-1
J: TRBJ2-4
D: TRBD1
DNA: TGCAGCGTTGAAAAGTGGGGACAGGGGGCGCAAAACATTCAGTACTTC
CDR3: CSVEKWGQGAQNIQYF

size: once
V: TRBV6-5
J: TRBJ2-5
D: TRBD2
DNA: TGTGCCAGCAGTTATAGAGCGGGAGGGGGAGAGACCCAGTACTTC
CDR3: CASSYRAGGGETQYF

size: .
V: TRBV9
J: TRBJ2-1
D: .
DNA: TGTGCCAGCAGCGTAGTGACAGGAGACAATGAGCAGTTCTTC
CDR3: CASSVVTGDNEQFF

size: .
V: TRBV5-1
J: TRBJ2-3
D: .
DNA: TGCGCCAGCCAGCAGGGGGGATGGGATACGCAGTGTTTT
CDR3: CASQQGGWDTQCF

size: .
V: TRBV20-1
J: TRBJ2-3
D: TRBD2
DNA: TGCAGTGCTAGGGCCTACTCTAGCGGGACTAGCACAGATACGCAGTATTTT
CDR3: CSARAYSSGTSTDTQYF

size: .
V: TRBV4-1
J: TRBJ2-3
D: .
DNA: TGCGCCAGCAGCCACCTGCGGACTAGCACAGATACGCAGTATTTT
CDR3: CASSHLRTSTDTQYF

size: many
V: TRBV6-2/TRBV6-3
J: TRBJ2-1
D: .
DNA: TGTGCCAGCAGTTACTTAAACCCGGGCCAAAAGTCCTACAATGAGCAGTTCTTC
CDR3: CASSYLNPGQKSYNEQFF

size: .
V: TRBV9
J: TRBJ2-2
D: .
DNA: TGTGCCAGCAGCGTAGCGGGGACCCAATATACTAACACCGGGGAGCTGTTTTTT
CDR3: CASSVAGTQYTNTGELFF

size: few
V: TRBV29-1
J: TRBJ2-2
D: TRBD1
DNA: TGCAGCGCGGGACAGAGGAACACCGGGGAGCTGTTTTTT
CDR3: CSAGQRNTGELFF

size: few
V: TRBV2
J: TRBJ1-5
D: .
DNA: TGTGCCAGCAGTGTGTATAGCAATCAGCCCCAGCATTTT
CDR3: CASSVYSNQPQHF

size: few
V: TRBV5-5
J: TRBJ2-2
D: .
DNA: TGTGCCAGCAGCTTGGATCTGGGCCCGGGCACCGGGGAGCTGTTTTTT
CDR3: CASSLDLGPGTGELFF

size: many
V: TRBV7-8
J: TRBJ2-2
D: TRBD1
DNA: TGTGCCAGCAGCACGGGGACAGGGAACACCGGGGAGCTGTTTTTT
CDR3: CASSTGTGNTGELFF

size: few
V: TRBV29-1
J: TRBJ1-4
D: .
DNA: TGCAGCGTTGCCACAGGGATCGGTGAAAAACTGTTTTTT
CDR3: CSVATGIGEKLFF

size: many
V: TRBV7-3
J: TRBJ2-3
D: TRBD2
DNA: TGTGCCAGCAGCATAGCGGGAAAGGGGGCAGATACGCAGTATTTT
CDR3: CASSIAGKGADTQYF

size: few
V: TRBV29-1
J: TRBJ2-1
D: TRBD1
DNA: TGCAGCGCGACAGGGTTCTCCTACAATGAGCAGTTCTTC
CDR3: CSATGFSYNEQFF

size: once
V: TRBV19
J: TRBJ1-4
D: .
DNA: TGTGCCAGTAGTATTGGTTTCCCGGGGACTAATGAAAAACTGTTTTTT
CDR3: CASSIGFPGTNEKLFF

size: few
V: TRBV12-3/TRBV12-4
J: TRBJ2-7
D: TRBD2
DNA: TGTGCCAGCAGGAGCGGGGGGGTATCCTACGAGCAGTACTTC
CDR3: CASRSGGVSYEQYF

size: .
V: TRBV27
J: TRBJ1-5
D: .
DNA: TGTGCCAGCAGTTTCCAGGGTCCGGGTCCCAATCAGCCCCAGCATTTT
CDR3: CASSFQGPGPNQPQHF

size: few
V: TRBV5-8
J: TRBJ1-1
D: .
DNA: TGTGCCAGCAGCTTGAGAGCGGGTTTGGGGCAGACTGAAGCTTTCTTT
CDR3: CASSLRAGLGQTEAFF

size: few
V: TRBV12-3/TRBV12-4
J: TRBJ2-2
D: .
DNA: TGTGCCAGCAGTTTAGGGACGAGGAGGGGTTACACCGGGGAGCTGTTTTTT
CDR3: CASSLGTRRGYTGELFF

size: many
V: TRBV18
J: TRBJ2-1
D: .
DNA: TGTGCCAGCTCACCACGGCGTACGGGGGAGCAGTTCTTC
CDR3: CASSPRRTGEQFF

size: many
V: TRBV12-3/TRBV12-4
J: TRBJ2-3
D: .
DNA: TGTGCCAGCAGTTCGCCGGCGGGGGCTGCCACAGATACGCAGTATTTT
CDR3: CASSSPAGAATDTQYF

size: few
V: TRBV19
J: TRBJ1-1
D: .
DNA: TGTGCCAGTAGTACGGGGGCGGTGGACACTGAAGCTTTCTTT
CDR3: CASSTGAVDTEAFF

size: .
V: TRBV4-3
J: TRBJ1-2
D: TRBD1
DNA: TGCGCCAGCAGCCAAGACCTGACAGGGGGCTTAAACTATGGCTACACCTTC
CDR3: CASSQDLTGGLNYGYTF

size: .
V: TRBV12-3/TRBV12-4
J: TRBJ1-2
D: .
DNA: TGTGCCAGCAGAGGAGGGGCGCGAAGCGGCTACACCTTC
CDR3: CASRGGARSGYTF

size: many
V: TRBV12-3/TRBV12-4
J: TRBJ2-5
D: .
DNA: TGTGCCAGCAGCCCTTCATCCCCCCAAGAGACCCAGTACTTC
CDR3: CASSPSSPQETQYF

size: many
V: TRBV11-2
J: TRBJ2-5
D: TRBD1
DNA: TGTGCCAGCAGCTTTGGGACAGGGGGACTCCAAGAGACCCAGTACTTC
CDR3: CASSFGTGGLQETQYF

size: many
V: TRBV6-5
J: TRBJ1-2
D: .
DNA: TGTGCCAGCAGTTACCGCCCAGAAGGCTTCTATGGCTACACCTTC
CDR3: CASSYRPEGFYGYTF

size: few
V: TRBV18
J: TRBJ2-6
D: .
DNA: TGTGCCAGCTCACCACCAAACCGGGTCTACAACGTCCTGACTTTC
CDR3: CASSPPNRVYNVLTF